The 4 T cell receptor beta chains below all came from one sample that was sequenced in a study of early stage breast cancer tumors. Some clones are missing from TCRdb's copy, which holds only in-frame ones; the method was immunoSEQ multiplex PCR. This table holds nearly 70,000 clones, less than 90% found once. Specimen: blood. The receptors derive from a person aged 40-50 years with breast cancer.

The chain links TRBV27 to TRBJ2-2, with unresolved D. The germline V gene has CDR1 MNHEY and CDR2 SMNVEV (reference sequence). CDR3 size: 12 residues. Trimming pared 3 bases from V and 1 base from J, leaving 0 bases between. The CDR3 loop is CASSLNTGELFF. The CDR3, as DNA: TGTGCCAGCAGTTTGAACACCGGGGAGCTGTTTTTT.

The chain is built from TRBV5-6 and TRBJ2-2; a weak D match, TRBD2 (6 bases). Germline V lookup: CDR1 SGHDT, CDR2 YYEEEE. The CDR3 consists of 16 residues. V lost 3 bases to trimming and J lost 3 bases, with 15 bases between them. The CDR3 DNA reads as TGTGCCAGCAGCTATCCTGAGGGACTCTACACCGGGGAGCTGTTTTTT. It is translated as CASSYPEGLYTGELFF.

Worth noting for this clone: An end of the junction does not agree with germline; a read error may underlie this. The genes are TRBV4-2 and TRBJ2-7; the D gene is possibly TRBD2 (7 bases). Germline-derived CDR1 and CDR2 are LGHNA and YNFKEQ. The CDR3 totals 15 residues. In nucleotides, the CDR3 is TGTGCCAGCAGCCAAGATCTCGGGGGGCCCTACGTGCAGTACTTC. Amino acid sequence: CASSQDLGGPYVQYF.

V and J are TRBV19 and TRBJ2-4; the D is unclear. The CDR3 runs 12 residues. With 7 bases removed from V and 6 bases from J, the gap between germline ends came to 10 bases. Looked up from germline, CDR1 is LNHDA and CDR2 is SQIVND (reference sequence). The CDR3 spells CASNSNLNIQYF. CDR3 coding DNA: TGTGCCAGTAACAGCAATTTAAACATTCAGTACTTC. Based on the CDR3 plus reference TRBV19 and TRBJ2-4, the full variable domain is DGGITQSPKYLFRKEGQNVTLSCEQNLNHDAMYWYRQDPGQGLRLIYYSQIVNDFQKGDIAEGYSVSREKKESFPLTVTSAQKNPTAFYLCASNSNLNIQYFGAGTRLSVL.